The sequence of this T cell receptor beta chain was determined in a study of Ad26.COV2.S vaccination and SARS-CoV-2 variants. Produced via immunoSEQ multiplex PCR; TCRdb's table is partial and in-frame only. The sample yields some 300,000 clones, around 84% seen once. Germline V gene data show CDR1 as MNHEY and CDR2 as SMNVEV (reference sequence). The CDR3 runs to 12 residues. The ends were cut back, 6 bases at V and 4 bases at J, with 10 bases in the middle. The treatment: about 20 received Ad26.COV2.S at low or high dose, single or two shots; 5 received placebo; per-sample allocation not given. Repertoires come from day 63 after the first vaccine or placebo injection. As its vector, the vaccine had Ad26, which expressed Wuhan-strain SARS-CoV-2 spike.

This sample comprised peripheral blood, obtained in a trial of Ad26.COV2.S vaccine versus placebo. The sequence came from a person aged 18-60 years who received the Ad26.COV2.S COVID-19 vaccine or a placebo. The chain joins TRBV27 to TRBJ2-7, with D perhaps matching TRBD2 (5 bases). The CDR3 here is CASSGIPYEQYF. In DNA form, the CDR3 reads TGTGCCAGCAGCGGGATCCCGTACGAGCAGTACTTC.